Listed here are 19 T cell receptor beta chains from one sample, sequenced in a study of T cells in tuberculosis. Using immunoSEQ multiplex PCR, the repertoire was profiled, and TCRdb retains in-frame clones only, with some absent. The table lists more than 20,000 clones, around 85% of them singletons. Time point of the sample: new active TB diagnosis, blood taken before or within 7 days of starting treatment. The sequencing used PBMCs, collected at tuberculosis diagnosis. Source of these receptors: an adult with tuberculosis.

The genes are TRBV5-1 and TRBJ2-2; TRBD1 matches 7 bases. With V trimmed by 4 bases and J by 5 bases, 8 bases remained unmatched. CDR3 size: 15 residues. Germline V gene lookup returns CDR1 SGHRS and CDR2 YFSETQ. The CDR3 spells CASSPEGGRTGELFF. CDR3 coding DNA: TGCGCCAGCAGCCCCGAAGGGGGCCGGACCGGGGAGCTGTTTTTT.

The J gene is TRBJ2-3, the V gene TRBV28, with D possibly matching TRBD2 (5 bases). This CDR3 is built from 16 residues. The V gene lost 4 bases and the J gene lost 1 base, with 15 bases spanning the gap. In germline, CDR1 is MDHEN, CDR2 SYDVKM. The CDR3 here is CASSSRRGLGTDTQYF. The DNA of the CDR3 is TGTGCCAGCAGTTCCCGTCGAGGGTTGGGCACAGATACGCAGTATTTT. Combining the CDR3 with reference TRBV28 and TRBJ2-3 gives the whole variable domain DVKVTQSSRYLVKRTGEKVFLECVQDMDHENMFWYRQDPGLGLRLIYFSYDVKMKEKGDIPEGYSVSREKKERFSLILESASTNQTSMYLCASSSRRGLGTDTQYFGPGTRLTVL.

This CDR3 is CASNGPGTAYEQYF. The CDR3 DNA reads TGTGCCAGCAACGGACCCGGGACAGCCTACGAGCAGTACTTC. This chain uses TRBV6-5 with TRBJ2-7; TRBD1 matches at 7 bases. Germline assignment: CDR1 MNHEY and CDR2 SVGAGI. CDR3 length equals 14 residues. Unmatched junction bases numbered 8, after V lost 7 bases and J lost 2 bases.

This sequence joins TRBV28 and TRBJ1-1, with 8 nucleotides matching TRBD1. The CDR3 loop spans 14 amino acids. Trimming removed 8 bases from V and 2 bases from J; junction bases left unmatched: 7. CDR1 MDHEN and CDR2 SYDVKM come from the germline V gene. As DNA, the CDR3 is TGTGCCAGCCTCCTGGACAGGGTAAACACTGAAGCTTTCTTT. As protein: CASLLDRVNTEAFF.

The V gene is TRBV30, the J gene TRBJ1-1, with D unresolved. This CDR3 contains 13 residues. The germline CDR1 and CDR2 sequences are GTSNPN and SVGIG (reference sequence). V lost 0 bases, J lost 7 bases, and 12 bases lay in between. This CDR3 reads CAWSVVSRFEAFF. The CDR3 nucleotides read TGTGCCTGGAGTGTTGTCTCCCGTTTTGAAGCTTTCTTT.

This chain joins TRBV10-3 and TRBJ2-7; the match to TRBD1 covers 8 bases. The CDR3 is made up of 15 amino acids. Germline-derived CDR1 and CDR2 are ENHRY and SYGVKD. V shed 5 bases, J shed 5 bases, and the junction held 11 bases outside the gene matches. The CDR3 loop reads CAISSTGTGLDEQYF. DNA for the CDR3: TGTGCCATCAGTTCTACCGGGACAGGTCTTGACGAGCAGTACTTC.

The table lists this clone with a count of one. The V gene is TRBV25-1, the J gene TRBJ2-3; perhaps TRBD2 as D (6 bases). The CDR3 covers 15 residues. Trimming took off 4 bases at V and 6 bases at J, with 17 bases between the two ends. CDR1 MGHDK and CDR2 SYGVNS come from the germline V gene. CDR3 in amino acids: CASSVGSGRGDTQYF. CDR3 DNA sequence: TGTGCCAGCAGTGTAGGATCCGGGAGAGGGGATACGCAGTATTTT.

The V gene is TRBV6-1, the J gene TRBJ1-1; D ambiguous. The CDR3 is made up of 13 amino acids. Germline CDR1 reads MNHNS; CDR2 reads SASEGT. With 8 bases removed from V and 2 bases from J, the gap between germline ends came to 12 bases. CDR3 amino acids: CASSPTGNTEAFF. Written as DNA, the CDR3 is TGTGCCAGCTCCCCCACGGGTAACACTGAAGCTTTCTTT.

The chain is built from TRBV27 and TRBJ2-1; the D gene is possibly TRBD2 (6 bases). Germline V gives CDR1 MNHEY, CDR2 SMNVEV (reference sequence). CDR3 length equals 15 residues. V shed 4 bases and J shed 7 bases, with 17 bases lying between them. This CDR3 reads CASSSIRGSVNEQFF. CDR3 DNA: TGTGCCAGCAGTTCGATACGGGGGAGCGTGAATGAGCAGTTCTTC.

This clone appeared once. As DNA, the CDR3 is TGTGCCAGCAGCTCCCCAACCTTACAGGGGGCCGGGGAGCTGTTTTTT. Its translation is CASSSPTLQGAGELFF. The rearrangement uses TRBV11-3 and TRBJ2-2; 8 bases align to TRBD1. V gave up 4 bases and J gave up 6 bases; unmatched junction bases: 10. This CDR3 region has 16 residues. The germline V gene encodes CDR1 SGHNT and CDR2 YENEEA.

The V call is TRBV9, the J call TRBJ1-1; 7 bases fit TRBD1. The germline V gene encodes CDR1 SGDLS and CDR2 YYNGEE. This CDR3 is 14 amino acids long. J lost 2 bases, V lost 5 bases, and 6 bases had no gene match. The CDR3 DNA sequence: TGTGCCAGCAGATCGACAGGGCAAAACACTGAAGCTTTCTTT. Translation gives CASRSTGQNTEAFF.

This sequence joins TRBV5-3 and TRBJ2-1; 9 bases align to TRBD2. TRBV5-3 is known as an ORF, though its function is uncertain. The CDR3 contains 17 residues. Trimming removed 0 bases from V and 7 bases from J; junction bases left unmatched: 11. The CDR3 sequence is CARSLEVAGVTWNEQFF. In DNA, the CDR3 is TGTGCCAGAAGCTTGGAGGTAGCGGGGGTGACTTGGAATGAGCAGTTCTTC.

The chain is built from TRBV5-1 and TRBJ2-1; 7 bases match TRBD2. CDR1 is SGHRS, CDR2 YFSETQ, per germline. V shed 4 bases, J shed 9 bases, and the junction held 7 bases outside the gene matches. CDR3 length equals 13 residues. This CDR3 is CASSVRTRREQFF. The CDR3 nucleotides are TGCGCCAGCAGCGTTAGGACTAGACGTGAGCAGTTCTTC.

J is TRBJ2-7 and V is TRBV10-3; 8 bases agree with TRBD2. The J segment lost 2 bases and the V segment lost 4 bases, leaving 4 bases of the junction unmatched. The CDR3 contains 14 residues. The germline gives CDR1 ENHRY, CDR2 SYGVKD. CDR3 DNA sequence: TGTGCCATCAGTGTAGGGACTAGTCCCTACGAGCAGTACTTC. Translated, it gives CAISVGTSPYEQYF.

The chain uses TRBV7-9 and TRBJ2-5; 10 nucleotides agree with TRBD2. This CDR3 region has 16 residues. Germline lookup yields CDR1 SEHNR and CDR2 FQNEAQ (reference sequence). With 0 bases clipped from V and 4 bases from J, the junction kept 5 bases outside the gene matches. CDR3 coding DNA: TGTGCCAGCAGCTTAGCGGGGAGACTAGCGGGAGAGACCCAGTACTTC. Translation gives CASSLAGRLAGETQYF.

This clone was counted a few times. V is TRBV27 and J is TRBJ1-4, with a possible D match to TRBD1 (5 bases). The CDR3 length is 17 residues. Trimming stripped 2 bases from V and 1 base from J, with 14 bases between. Germline CDR1 and CDR2: MNHEY and SMNVEV (reference sequence). The CDR3 sequence: CASSLRLSGVTNEKLFF. The CDR3 nucleotides are TGTGCCAGCAGTTTACGGTTGTCGGGGGTAACTAATGAAAAACTGTTTTTT.

CDR3 DNA sequence: TGTGCCAGCAGTGTCTTTAGAAACACTGAAGCTTTCTTT. Its protein is CASSVFRNTEAFF. The chain is built from TRBV2 and TRBJ1-1; D remains ambiguous. CDR3 length: 13 amino acids. Per germline, CDR1 SNHLY and CDR2 FYNNEI. V was cut by 4 bases and J by 2 bases, with 8 bases left in between.

This rearrangement joins TRBV5-1 to TRBJ2-7; D uncertain. CDR3 length: 11 residues. V was pared by 3 bases and J by 11 bases, with 12 bases between. Germline V gene sequence: CDR1 SGHRS, CDR2 YFSETQ. CDR3 residues: CASSSGDLEYF. CDR3 DNA sequence: TGCGCCAGCAGCTCCGGAGATTTGGAGTACTTC.

The genes are TRBV10-3 and TRBJ1-1; TRBD1 matches 10 bases. The V and J ends lost 4 bases and 5 bases, in that order; junction bases with no gene match: 7. Germline V gives CDR1 ENHRY, CDR2 SYGVKD. This CDR3 has 15 amino acids. In DNA form, the CDR3 reads TGTGCCATCAGTGGAGACGACAGGGGGCTAACTGAAGCTTTCTTT. Translation gives CAISGDDRGLTEAFF.